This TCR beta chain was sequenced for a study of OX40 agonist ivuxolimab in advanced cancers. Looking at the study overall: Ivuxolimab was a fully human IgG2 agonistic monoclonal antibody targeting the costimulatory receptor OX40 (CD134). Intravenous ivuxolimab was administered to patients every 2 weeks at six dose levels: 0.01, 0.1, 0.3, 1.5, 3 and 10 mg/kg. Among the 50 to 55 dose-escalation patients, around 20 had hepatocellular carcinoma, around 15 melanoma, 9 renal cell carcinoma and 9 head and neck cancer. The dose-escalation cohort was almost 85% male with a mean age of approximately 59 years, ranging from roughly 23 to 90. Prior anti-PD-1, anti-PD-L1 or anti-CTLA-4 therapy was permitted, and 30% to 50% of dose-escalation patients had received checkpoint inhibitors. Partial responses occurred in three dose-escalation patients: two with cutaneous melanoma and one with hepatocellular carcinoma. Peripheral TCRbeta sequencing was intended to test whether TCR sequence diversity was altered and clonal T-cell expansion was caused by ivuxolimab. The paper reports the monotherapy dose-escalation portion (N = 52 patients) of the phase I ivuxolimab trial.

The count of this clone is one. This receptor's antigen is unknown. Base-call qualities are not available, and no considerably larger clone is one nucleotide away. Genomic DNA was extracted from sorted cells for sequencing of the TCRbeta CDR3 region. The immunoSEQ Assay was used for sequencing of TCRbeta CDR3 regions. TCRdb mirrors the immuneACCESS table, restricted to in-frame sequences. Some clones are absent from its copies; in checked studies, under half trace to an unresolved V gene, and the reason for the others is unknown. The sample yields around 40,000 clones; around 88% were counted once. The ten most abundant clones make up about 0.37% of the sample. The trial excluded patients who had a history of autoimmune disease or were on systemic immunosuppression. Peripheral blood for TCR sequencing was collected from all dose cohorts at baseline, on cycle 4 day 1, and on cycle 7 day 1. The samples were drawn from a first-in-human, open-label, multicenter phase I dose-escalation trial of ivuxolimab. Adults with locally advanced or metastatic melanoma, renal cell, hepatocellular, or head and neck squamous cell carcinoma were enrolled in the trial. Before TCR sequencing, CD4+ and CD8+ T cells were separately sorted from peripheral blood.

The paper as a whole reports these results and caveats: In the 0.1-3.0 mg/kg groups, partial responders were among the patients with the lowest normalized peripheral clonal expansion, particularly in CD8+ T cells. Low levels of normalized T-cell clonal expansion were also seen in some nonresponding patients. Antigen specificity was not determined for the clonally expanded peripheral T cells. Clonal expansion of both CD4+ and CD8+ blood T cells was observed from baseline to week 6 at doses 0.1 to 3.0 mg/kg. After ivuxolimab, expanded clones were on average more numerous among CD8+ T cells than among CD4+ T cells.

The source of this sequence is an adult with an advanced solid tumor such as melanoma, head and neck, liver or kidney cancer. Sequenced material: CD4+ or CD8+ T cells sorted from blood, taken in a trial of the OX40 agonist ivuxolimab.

CDR3 sequence: CASSLAPISGGTQYF. The nucleotides are TGCGCCAGCAGCTTGGCCCCCATATCCGGCGGTACGCAGTATTTT. The V and J segments used are TRBV5-1 and TRBJ2-3; no confident D gene assignment can be made. From the cysteine up to the phenylalanine, the CDR3 has a length of 15 residues. The kept DNA is CDR3 alone, 45 bases in frame from the first base. Trimming costs V 0 bases and J 8 bases, and their ends lie 16 bases apart. From a lookup of the germline V gene, CDR1 and CDR2 are SGHRS and YFSETQ.